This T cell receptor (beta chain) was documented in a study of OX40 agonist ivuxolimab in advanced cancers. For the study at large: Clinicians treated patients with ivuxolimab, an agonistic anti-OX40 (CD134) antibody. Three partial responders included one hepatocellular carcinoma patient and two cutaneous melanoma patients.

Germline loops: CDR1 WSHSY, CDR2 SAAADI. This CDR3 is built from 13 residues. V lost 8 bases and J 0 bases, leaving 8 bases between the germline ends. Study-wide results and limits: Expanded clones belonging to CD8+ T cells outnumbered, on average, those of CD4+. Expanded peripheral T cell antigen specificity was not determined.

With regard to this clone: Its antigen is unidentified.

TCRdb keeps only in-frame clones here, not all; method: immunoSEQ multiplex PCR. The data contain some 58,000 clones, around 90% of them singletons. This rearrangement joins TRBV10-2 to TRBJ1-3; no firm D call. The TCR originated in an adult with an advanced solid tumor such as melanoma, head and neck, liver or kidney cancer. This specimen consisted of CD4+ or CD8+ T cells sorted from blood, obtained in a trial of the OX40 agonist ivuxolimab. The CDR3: CASSASSGNTIYF. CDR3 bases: TGCGCCAGCTCCGCCAGCTCTGGAAACACCATATATTTT.